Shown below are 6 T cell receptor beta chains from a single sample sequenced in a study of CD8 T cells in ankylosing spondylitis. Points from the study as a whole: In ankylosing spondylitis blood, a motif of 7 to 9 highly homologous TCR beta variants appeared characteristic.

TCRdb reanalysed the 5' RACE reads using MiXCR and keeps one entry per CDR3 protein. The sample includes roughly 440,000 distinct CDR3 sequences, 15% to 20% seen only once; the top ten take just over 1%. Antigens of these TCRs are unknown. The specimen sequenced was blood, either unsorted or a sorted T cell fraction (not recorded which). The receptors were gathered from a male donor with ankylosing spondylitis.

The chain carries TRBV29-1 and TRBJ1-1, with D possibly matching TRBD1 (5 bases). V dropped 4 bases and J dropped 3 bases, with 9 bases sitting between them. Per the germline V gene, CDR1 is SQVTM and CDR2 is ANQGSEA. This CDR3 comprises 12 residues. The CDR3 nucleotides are TGCAGCGTTGCAGCAGGGCACACTGAAGCTTTCTTT. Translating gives CSVAAGHTEAFF.

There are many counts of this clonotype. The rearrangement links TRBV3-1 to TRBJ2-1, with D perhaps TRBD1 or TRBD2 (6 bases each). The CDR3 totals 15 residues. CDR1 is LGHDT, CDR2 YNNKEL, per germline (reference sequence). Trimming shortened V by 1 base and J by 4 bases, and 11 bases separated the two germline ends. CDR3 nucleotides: TGTGCCAGCAGCCAAGTCGGGGGCCGATACAATGAGCAGTTCTTC. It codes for CASSQVGGRYNEQFF.

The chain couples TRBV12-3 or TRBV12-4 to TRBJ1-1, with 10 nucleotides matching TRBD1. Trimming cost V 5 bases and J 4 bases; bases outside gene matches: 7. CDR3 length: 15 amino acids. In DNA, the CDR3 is TGTGCCAGCAGTACAACGGACAGGGGGGGCACTGAAGCTTTCTTT. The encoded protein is CASSTTDRGGTEAFF.

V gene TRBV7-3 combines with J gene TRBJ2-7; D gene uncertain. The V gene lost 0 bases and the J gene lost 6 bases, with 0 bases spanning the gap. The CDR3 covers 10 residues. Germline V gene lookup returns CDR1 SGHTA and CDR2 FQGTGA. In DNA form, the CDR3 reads TGTGCCAGCAGCTTAACCGAGCAGTACTTC. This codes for CASSLTEQYF. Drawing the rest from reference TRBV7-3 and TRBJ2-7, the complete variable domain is GAGVSQTPSNKVTEKGKYVELRCDPISGHTALYWYRQSLGQGPEFLIYFQGTGAADDSGLPNDRFFAVRPEGSVSTLKIQRTERGDSAVYLCASSLTEQYFGPGTRLTVT.

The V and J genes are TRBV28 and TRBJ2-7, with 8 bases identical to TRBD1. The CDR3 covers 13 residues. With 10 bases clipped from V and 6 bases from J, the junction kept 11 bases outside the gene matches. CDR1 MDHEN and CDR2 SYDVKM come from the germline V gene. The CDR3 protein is CATTGQGGREQYF. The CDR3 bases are TGTGCCACCACCGGACAGGGAGGACGCGAGCAGTACTTC.

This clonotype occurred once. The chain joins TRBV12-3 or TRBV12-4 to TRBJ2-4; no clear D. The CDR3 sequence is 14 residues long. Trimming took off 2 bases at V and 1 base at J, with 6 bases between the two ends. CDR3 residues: CASSLSVAKNIQYF. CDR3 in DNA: TGTGCCAGCAGTTTATCGGTTGCCAAAAACATTCAGTACTTC.